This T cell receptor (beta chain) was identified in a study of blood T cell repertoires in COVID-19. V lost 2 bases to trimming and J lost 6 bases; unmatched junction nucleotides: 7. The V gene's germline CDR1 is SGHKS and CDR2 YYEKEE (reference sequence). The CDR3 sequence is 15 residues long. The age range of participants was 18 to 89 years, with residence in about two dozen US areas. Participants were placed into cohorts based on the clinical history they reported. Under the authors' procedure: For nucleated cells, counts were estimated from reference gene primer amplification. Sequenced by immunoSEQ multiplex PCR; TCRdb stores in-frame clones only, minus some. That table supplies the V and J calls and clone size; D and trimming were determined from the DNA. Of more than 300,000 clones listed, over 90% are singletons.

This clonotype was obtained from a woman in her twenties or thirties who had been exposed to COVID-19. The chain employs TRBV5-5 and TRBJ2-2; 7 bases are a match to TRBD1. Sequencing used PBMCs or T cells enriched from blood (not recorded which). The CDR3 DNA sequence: TGTGCCAGCAGCTTAAGGGGGCGCTTTTCCGGGGAGCTGTTTTTT. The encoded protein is CASSLRGRFSGELFF.